The text below deals with one T cell receptor beta chain. Its specificity is unknown. The sample originates from a study of OX40 agonist ivuxolimab in advanced cancers. The overall study: Ivuxolimab, an antibody acting as an agonist of OX40 (CD134), was used to treat patients. Participants, approximately 83% male, averaged about 56 years of age, ranging from roughly 20 to 80.

The study's findings and limits: Blood T cells, both CD4+ and CD8+, expanded clonally by week 6 at 0.1 to 3.0 mg/kg. The work left the antigen specificity of expanded peripheral T cells undetermined.

Data came from immunoSEQ multiplex PCR; TCRdb stores just in-frame clones and leaves some out. The table records 65,000 to 95,000 clones, around 90% of them present only once. The receptor comes from an adult with an advanced solid tumor such as melanoma, head and neck, liver or kidney cancer. This specimen consisted of CD4+ or CD8+ T cells sorted from blood, obtained in a trial of the OX40 agonist ivuxolimab.

Here the CDR3 reads CASSVGAGHEQFF. The CDR3 DNA reads as TGTGCCAGCAGCGTAGGAGCGGGACATGAGCAGTTCTTC. The chain joins TRBV9 to TRBJ2-1, with 7 bases lining up with TRBD2. The CDR3 is 13 residues long. Losses at the gene ends were 0 bases for V and 8 bases for J; bases not matched to a gene: 2. Germline CDR1 SGDLS, CDR2 YYNGEE.